The source of this T cell receptor (beta chain) is a study of blood T cell repertoires in COVID-19. Looking at the study overall: Both acute and convalescent COVID-19 samples were obtained from the United States, Italy and Spain. Nucleic acid was either cDNA or gDNA, and it came from T cells, B-cell-depleted T cells, or PBMCs.

Trimming shortened V by 3 bases and J by 5 bases, and 10 bases separated the two germline ends. The CDR3 contains 12 residues. Germline CDR1 reads DFQATT; CDR2 reads SNEGSKA (reference sequence). Original data processing: Estimation of nucleated cell counts was performed using reference gene primer amplification. Sequenced by immunoSEQ multiplex PCR; TCRdb stores in-frame clones only, minus some. V, J and clone size are taken as reported in that table, and D and trimming were inferred from the DNA itself. The table shows about 75,000 clones, with 90% occurring only once. Sequencing was performed on peripheral blood. The chain couples TRBV20-1 to TRBJ2-5; D gene ambiguous. This TCR came from a human donor in a cohort sampled during active COVID-19. The CDR3 region is CSASWLVETQYF. CDR3 DNA: TGCAGTGCTAGTTGGCTAGTGGAGACCCAGTACTTC.